The rows below give T cell receptor beta chains drawn from one sample of a study of neoadjuvant anti-PD-1 for oral cavity cancer. Libraries were prepared by immunoSEQ multiplex PCR; TCRdb keeps only in-frame clonotypes and omits some of them. The table shows over 13,000 clones, with roughly 70% occurring only once. Sequenced here: PBMCs, sampled before nivolumab (anti-PD-1) treatment. These receptors were collected from a person aged 35-79 years with oral cavity squamous cell carcinoma. The CDR3 runs from the conserved cysteine through the conserved F or W. The order of the fields is D gene, J gene, clone size, V gene, CDR3 protein, CDR3 DNA. The D gene is left open where the match is weak. Clone size appears in some rows only: once, few, many, or a class for an expanded clone.

D gene: TRBD1; J gene: TRBJ2-5; clone size: few; V gene: TRBV25-1; CDR3 protein: CASSQGQFQETQYF; CDR3 DNA: TGTGCCAGCAGTCAGGGACAGTTCCAAGAGACCCAGTACTTC
D gene: TRBD2; J gene: TRBJ2-2; clone size: NA; V gene: TRBV29-1; CDR3 protein: CSVAGGSKVGELFF; CDR3 DNA: TGCAGCGTCGCGGGGGGGTCTAAGGTCGGGGAGCTGTTTTTT
D gene: NA; J gene: TRBJ1-6; clone size: NA; V gene: TRBV6-5; CDR3 protein: CASRPGLKGSPLHF; CDR3 DNA: TGTGCCAGCAGACCGGGGTTAAAAGGTTCACCCCTCCACTTT
D gene: NA; J gene: TRBJ2-7; clone size: few; V gene: TRBV7-3; CDR3 protein: CASGPGQGPYEQYF; CDR3 DNA: TGTGCCAGCGGTCCGGGACAAGGACCCTACGAGCAGTACTTC
D gene: NA; J gene: TRBJ2-7; clone size: NA; V gene: TRBV11-2; CDR3 protein: CASSSPWDVYEQYF; CDR3 DNA: TGTGCCAGCAGCTCCCCTTGGGACGTCTACGAGCAGTACTTC
D gene: NA; J gene: TRBJ1-4; clone size: NA; V gene: TRBV18; CDR3 protein: CASSFGTDEKLFF; CDR3 DNA: TGTGCCAGCTCCTTCGGGACGGATGAAAAACTGTTTTTT
D gene: NA; J gene: TRBJ1-5; clone size: few; V gene: TRBV6-1; CDR3 protein: CASSEATPSYQPQHF; CDR3 DNA: TGTGCCAGCAGTGAAGCCACCCCCTCTTATCAGCCCCAGCATTTT
D gene: TRBD1; J gene: TRBJ2-1; clone size: NA; V gene: TRBV7-3; CDR3 protein: CASSLKGTDYNEQFF; CDR3 DNA: TGTGCCAGCAGCTTAAAAGGGACAGACTACAATGAGCAGTTCTTC
D gene: NA; J gene: TRBJ2-3; clone size: NA; V gene: TRBV7-2; CDR3 protein: CASSLSPRQTDTQYF; CDR3 DNA: TGTGCCAGCAGCTTAAGTCCCCGACAGACAGATACGCAGTATTTT
D gene: TRBD2; J gene: TRBJ2-7; clone size: NA; V gene: TRBV9; CDR3 protein: CASSSVSPAGVYEQYF; CDR3 DNA: TGTGCCAGCAGTAGCGTGTCCCCAGCGGGGGTCTACGAGCAGTACTTC
D gene: TRBD1; J gene: TRBJ1-1; clone size: NA; V gene: TRBV7-9; CDR3 protein: CASSQATGMYTEAFF; CDR3 DNA: TGTGCCAGCAGCCAGGCGACAGGGATGTACACTGAAGCTTTCTTT
D gene: NA; J gene: TRBJ2-1; clone size: NA; V gene: TRBV7-6; CDR3 protein: CASSLRAINYNEQFF; CDR3 DNA: TGTGCCAGCAGCTTAAGGGCAATTAACTACAATGAGCAGTTCTTC
D gene: TRBD1; J gene: TRBJ1-6; clone size: few; V gene: TRBV11-2; CDR3 protein: CASRPDRGTNSPLHF; CDR3 DNA: TGTGCCAGCAGACCTGACAGGGGAACCAATTCACCCCTCCACTTT
D gene: TRBD2; J gene: TRBJ2-2; clone size: NA; V gene: TRBV7-7; CDR3 protein: CASSQGLAGTGELFF; CDR3 DNA: TGTGCTAGCAGCCAGGGACTAGCGGGAACCGGGGAGCTGTTTTTT
D gene: NA; J gene: TRBJ2-7; clone size: NA; V gene: TRBV30; CDR3 protein: CAWSVPDRNYEQYF; CDR3 DNA: TGTGCCTGGAGTGTTCCGGACAGAAACTACGAGCAGTACTTC
D gene: NA; J gene: TRBJ1-4; clone size: NA; V gene: TRBV6-6; CDR3 protein: CAGKKVGTNEKLFF; CDR3 DNA: TGTGCCGGTAAGAAGGTTGGAACTAATGAAAAACTGTTTTTT
D gene: NA; J gene: TRBJ2-7; clone size: few; V gene: TRBV11-2; CDR3 protein: CASSLDPPGGYEQYF; CDR3 DNA: TGTGCCAGCAGCTTAGACCCCCCCGGTGGGTACGAGCAGTACTTC
D gene: TRBD1; J gene: TRBJ1-3; clone size: NA; V gene: TRBV6-5; CDR3 protein: CASRPDRASGNTIYF; CDR3 DNA: TGTGCCAGCAGGCCGGACAGGGCATCGGGAAACACCATATATTTT
D gene: NA; J gene: TRBJ1-2; clone size: few; V gene: TRBV7-8; CDR3 protein: CASSFPQAGYGYTF; CDR3 DNA: TGTGCCAGCAGCTTTCCACAGGCAGGGTATGGCTACACCTTC
D gene: NA; J gene: TRBJ2-1; clone size: NA; V gene: TRBV9; CDR3 protein: CASSVGGPGNEQFF; CDR3 DNA: TGTGCCAGCAGCGTAGGGGGACCTGGCAATGAGCAGTTCTTC
D gene: NA; J gene: TRBJ2-1; clone size: NA; V gene: TRBV19; CDR3 protein: CASSGSEGVSYNEQFF; CDR3 DNA: TGTGCCAGTAGTGGCTCGGAGGGAGTATCCTACAATGAGCAGTTCTTC
D gene: TRBD1; J gene: TRBJ1-2; clone size: few; V gene: TRBV5-1; CDR3 protein: CASSVDRGGYGYTF; CDR3 DNA: TGCGCCAGCAGCGTGGACAGGGGAGGCTATGGCTACACCTTC
D gene: NA; J gene: TRBJ1-1; clone size: NA; V gene: TRBV14; CDR3 protein: CASSQNLNTEAFF; CDR3 DNA: TGTGCCAGCAGCCAGAATTTGAACACTGAAGCTTTCTTT
D gene: TRBD1; J gene: TRBJ2-7; clone size: NA; V gene: TRBV6-1; CDR3 protein: CASSEARGQVPEQYF; CDR3 DNA: TGTGCCAGCAGTGAAGCGCGGGGACAGGTGCCCGAGCAGTACTTC
D gene: NA; J gene: TRBJ1-5; clone size: NA; V gene: TRBV6-1; CDR3 protein: CASSVFQEYQPQHF; CDR3 DNA: TGTGCCAGCAGTGTTTTCCAGGAATATCAGCCCCAGCATTTT
D gene: TRBD1; J gene: TRBJ2-7; clone size: NA; V gene: TRBV2; CDR3 protein: CASSVGQGYEQYF; CDR3 DNA: TGTGCCAGCAGTGTCGGACAGGGCTACGAGCAGTACTTC
D gene: TRBD1; J gene: TRBJ1-1; clone size: NA; V gene: TRBV29-1; CDR3 protein: CSVEGGRGQARGAFF; CDR3 DNA: TGCAGCGTTGAAGGGGGCCGCGGACAGGCTCGGGGAGCTTTCTTT
D gene: NA; J gene: TRBJ1-1; clone size: NA; V gene: TRBV30; CDR3 protein: CAWSVTENTEAFF; CDR3 DNA: TGTGCCTGGAGTGTAACAGAGAACACTGAAGCTTTCTTT
D gene: TRBD1; J gene: TRBJ1-5; clone size: few; V gene: TRBV7-2; CDR3 protein: CASSSTGQGNQPQHF; CDR3 DNA: TGTGCCAGCAGCTCTACCGGACAGGGCAATCAGCCCCAGCATTTT
D gene: NA; J gene: TRBJ1-3; clone size: NA; V gene: TRBV5-1; CDR3 protein: CASSGSGLRAGNTIYF; CDR3 DNA: TGCGCCAGCAGCGGAAGCGGGCTAAGAGCGGGAAACACCATATATTTT
D gene: TRBD1; J gene: TRBJ2-2; clone size: NA; V gene: TRBV7-7; CDR3 protein: CASSLSKLGQLNTGELFF; CDR3 DNA: TGTGCTAGCAGCTTAAGCAAGCTGGGACAGCTTAACACCGGGGAGCTGTTTTTT
D gene: NA; J gene: TRBJ1-2; clone size: NA; V gene: TRBV28; CDR3 protein: CASSLTGANYGYTF; CDR3 DNA: TGTGCCAGCAGTTTAACGGGAGCGAACTATGGCTACACCTTC
D gene: NA; J gene: TRBJ2-6; clone size: NA; V gene: TRBV28; CDR3 protein: CASSSGTPSGANVLTF; CDR3 DNA: TGTGCCAGCAGTTCAGGGACCCCCAGTGGGGCCAACGTCCTGACTTTC
D gene: TRBD1; J gene: TRBJ2-7; clone size: NA; V gene: TRBV25-1; CDR3 protein: CASSVLTGSSYEQYF; CDR3 DNA: TGTGCCAGCAGTGTTTTGACAGGGAGCTCCTACGAGCAGTACTTC
D gene: NA; J gene: TRBJ2-6; clone size: NA; V gene: TRBV7-9; CDR3 protein: CASSSLGTSGANVLTF; CDR3 DNA: TGTGCCAGCAGCTCACTAGGAACCTCTGGGGCCAACGTCCTGACTTTC
D gene: NA; J gene: TRBJ1-5; clone size: NA; V gene: TRBV15; CDR3 protein: CATSTSTDNQPQHF; CDR3 DNA: TGTGCCACCAGCACCTCGACAGATAATCAGCCCCAGCATTTT
D gene: NA; J gene: TRBJ1-5; clone size: NA; V gene: TRBV6-5; CDR3 protein: CASTGDRRNQPQHF; CDR3 DNA: TGTGCCAGCACCGGGGATAGGCGCAATCAGCCCCAGCATTTT
D gene: NA; J gene: TRBJ1-6; clone size: few; V gene: TRBV21-1; CDR3 protein: CASRLPRDRGDNSPLHF; CDR3 DNA: TGTGCCAGCAGACTCCCGCGGGACAGGGGGGATAATTCACCCCTCCACTTT
D gene: TRBD2; J gene: TRBJ2-5; clone size: NA; V gene: TRBV2; CDR3 protein: CASSVVTQGLSGSGGETQYF; CDR3 DNA: TGTGCCAGCAGTGTGGTAACCCAGGGGTTGAGCGGGAGTGGTGGAGAGACCCAGTACTTC
D gene: NA; J gene: TRBJ1-2; clone size: NA; V gene: TRBV25-1; CDR3 protein: CASSGRASRNYGYTF; CDR3 DNA: TGTGCCAGCAGTGGCCGGGCCTCAAGGAACTATGGCTACACCTTC
D gene: TRBD1; J gene: TRBJ1-1; clone size: NA; V gene: TRBV14; CDR3 protein: CASSQRTGRDTEAFF; CDR3 DNA: TGTGCCAGCAGCCAAAGGACAGGGAGGGACACTGAAGCTTTCTTT
D gene: NA; J gene: TRBJ2-2; clone size: once; V gene: TRBV27; CDR3 protein: CASSLFHTGELFF; CDR3 DNA: TGTGCCAGCAGTTTGTTTCACACCGGGGAGCTGTTTTTT
D gene: NA; J gene: TRBJ1-1; clone size: few; V gene: TRBV19; CDR3 protein: CASSIFPDMNTEAFF; CDR3 DNA: TGTGCCAGTAGTATTTTCCCAGATATGAACACTGAAGCTTTCTTT
D gene: TRBD1; J gene: TRBJ2-1; clone size: NA; V gene: TRBV2; CDR3 protein: CASRKGDRLTSYNEQFF; CDR3 DNA: TGTGCCAGCAGGAAGGGGGACAGGCTCACGAGTTACAATGAGCAGTTCTTC
D gene: TRBD1; J gene: TRBJ1-5; clone size: NA; V gene: TRBV19; CDR3 protein: CASSSGPGQGALSNQPQHF; CDR3 DNA: TGTGCCAGTAGTAGCGGCCCGGGACAGGGGGCGCTTAGCAATCAGCCCCAGCATTTT
D gene: NA; J gene: TRBJ1-2; clone size: few; V gene: TRBV6-4; CDR3 protein: CASSDPAGTSYGYTF; CDR3 DNA: TGTGCCAGCAGTGACCCGGCCGGGACATCCTATGGCTACACCTTC
D gene: TRBD1; J gene: TRBJ2-7; clone size: NA; V gene: TRBV7-9; CDR3 protein: CASSYRGSIYEQYF; CDR3 DNA: TGTGCCAGCAGCTACAGGGGCTCCATCTACGAGCAGTACTTC
D gene: NA; J gene: TRBJ2-1; clone size: NA; V gene: TRBV27; CDR3 protein: CASSPHTQRNEQFF; CDR3 DNA: TGTGCCAGCAGTCCCCACACCCAACGGAATGAGCAGTTCTTC
D gene: NA; J gene: TRBJ2-7; clone size: NA; V gene: TRBV11-2; CDR3 protein: CASSSDYEQYF; CDR3 DNA: TGTGCCAGCAGCTCCGACTACGAGCAGTACTTC
D gene: NA; J gene: TRBJ2-3; clone size: NA; V gene: TRBV4-1; CDR3 protein: CASSHQDGQDTQYF; CDR3 DNA: TGCGCCAGCAGCCATCAGGATGGACAAGATACGCAGTATTTT
D gene: TRBD2; J gene: TRBJ2-7; clone size: NA; V gene: TRBV29-1; CDR3 protein: CSVLTSGGRGEQYF; CDR3 DNA: TGCAGCGTTTTGACTAGCGGGGGAAGGGGAGAGCAGTACTTC
D gene: NA; J gene: TRBJ2-7; clone size: NA; V gene: TRBV7-6; CDR3 protein: CASSRGAGRSSYEQYF; CDR3 DNA: TGTGCCAGCAGCCGGGGGGCGGGCCGAAGCTCCTACGAGCAGTACTTC
D gene: TRBD2; J gene: TRBJ2-7; clone size: NA; V gene: TRBV29-1; CDR3 protein: CSVEGTIGGYEQYF; CDR3 DNA: TGCAGCGTTGAGGGGACTATAGGCGGCTACGAGCAGTACTTC